These 27 T cell receptor beta chains share one sample of origin, sequenced in a study of PD-1 and CTLA-4 blockade in melanoma. Repertoires were generated with immunoSEQ multiplex PCR, while TCRdb's copy carries only in-frame clones and drops some. The sample includes around 32,000 clones, about 88% of them seen just once. This specimen consisted of CD8+ T cells from peripheral blood, obtained before anti-PD-1 treatment. Receptors were obtained from a human donor with melanoma.

CDR3 residues: CASTVLDTQYF. Written as DNA, the CDR3 is TGTGCCAGCACCGTTTTAGATACGCAGTATTTT. The genes are TRBV11-2 and TRBJ2-3; D gene ambiguous. Trimming cost V 7 bases and J 5 bases, with 7 bases left between them. The germline CDR1 and CDR2 sequences are SGHAT and FQNNGV. This CDR3 has 11 residues.

This clone came up once. Germline is not matched at one junction end, which may reflect a read error. CDR3: CASTWRNDQSQHF. In DNA form, the CDR3 reads TGCGCCAGCACTTGGAGAAACGATCAGTCCCAGCATTTT. The genes are TRBV10-2 and TRBJ1-5; no reliable D call. Germline-derived CDR1 and CDR2 are WSHSY and SAAADI. The length of the CDR3 is 13 residues.

The gene calls are TRBV5-4 and TRBJ2-2; D perhaps matches TRBD1 (5 bases). The CDR3 runs to 16 residues. The V gene's germline CDR1 is SGHNT and CDR2 YYREEE (reference sequence). V lost 0 bases, J lost 1 base, and 10 bases lay in between. The CDR3 protein is CASSLEGQVNTGELFF. Written as DNA, the CDR3 is TGTGCCAGCAGCTTGGAGGGGCAGGTGAACACCGGGGAGCTGTTTTTT.

The chain uses TRBV7-9 and TRBJ2-1, with 12 nucleotides matching TRBD2. This CDR3 has 15 amino acids. Trimming at V came to 4 bases and at J to 7 bases, leaving 5 bases not matched to a gene. The germline V gene has CDR1 SEHNR and CDR2 FQNEAQ (reference sequence). The CDR3 sequence: CASSSSGTSGNEQFF. The CDR3 DNA sequence: TGTGCCAGCAGCTCCTCCGGGACTAGCGGGAATGAGCAGTTCTTC.

This chain joins TRBV5-5 and TRBJ2-3, with 7 bases identical to TRBD2. The CDR3 covers 15 residues. V gave up 2 bases and J gave up 2 bases; unmatched junction bases: 5. In germline, CDR1 is SGHKS, CDR2 YYEKEE (reference sequence). The CDR3 here is CASSFRDYLTDTQYF. CDR3 nucleotides: TGTGCCAGCAGCTTCCGGGACTATCTCACAGATACGCAGTATTTT.

This chain joins TRBV7-8 and TRBJ2-1; 11 bases line up with TRBD2. The germline CDR1 and CDR2 sequences are SGHVS and FQNEAQ. Trimming cost V 1 base and J 4 bases; bases outside gene matches: 3. This CDR3 is built from 16 residues. CDR3 bases: TGTGCCAGCAGCTTAGGACTAGCGGGACTTTACAATGAGCAGTTCTTC. Protein: CASSLGLAGLYNEQFF.

This clone appeared a single time. CDR3 nucleotide sequence: TGCAGCGTTATCGGACTAGCGGGGGTCCCCCGGGACGAGCAGTACTTC. Translating gives CSVIGLAGVPRDEQYF. The chain links TRBV29-1 to TRBJ2-7; 13 nucleotides line up with TRBD2. This CDR3 region has 16 residues. J gave up 5 bases and V 5 bases, and 12 bases lay outside the gene matches. CDR1 is SQVTM and CDR2 is ANQGSEA in the germline V gene.

The V call is TRBV28, the J call TRBJ1-1; TRBD1 matches at 7 bases. The CDR3 has 17 residues. Germline CDR1 is MDHEN and CDR2 is SYDVKM. V dropped 4 bases and J dropped 0; count of bases not matched to a gene: 11. The DNA of the CDR3 is TGTGCCAGCAGTTCGACCCGTTCGGGACAGATGAACACTGAAGCTTTCTTT. Translating gives CASSSTRSGQMNTEAFF.

The chain has TRBV28 and TRBJ1-5; 8 bases line up with TRBD1. The CDR3 consists of 14 residues. V lost 5 bases and J lost 5; bases outside the gene matches: 5. The germline CDR1 and CDR2 sequences are MDHEN and SYDVKM. The CDR3 bases are TGTGCCAGCAGTCCCCAGGGGGCGGATCAGCCCCAGCATTTT. Translation gives CASSPQGADQPQHF. The full variable domain, its missing parts supplied by reference TRBV28 and TRBJ1-5, is DVKVTQSSRYLVKRTGEKVFLECVQDMDHENMFWYRQDPGLGLRLIYFSYDVKMKEKGDIPEGYSVSREKKERFSLILESASTNQTSMYLCASSPQGADQPQHFGDGTRLSIL.

V is TRBV5-1 and J is TRBJ2-7, with D perhaps TRBD1 (5 bases). CDR3 length: 13 residues. From germline, CDR1 is SGHRS and CDR2 YFSETQ. Between the trimmed V and J ends, which lost 4 bases and 3 bases, there was a span of 11 bases. The CDR3 loop reads CASSPTENYEQYF. CDR3 in DNA: TGCGCCAGCAGCCCGACAGAGAACTACGAGCAGTACTTC.

Here the CDR3 DNA reads TGTGCCATCAGTGAAGCTGAGGGCGAGCAGTACTTC. Amino acids: CAISEAEGEQYF. The genes are TRBV10-3 and TRBJ2-7, with D perhaps matching TRBD2 (5 bases). V was trimmed by 3 bases and J by 6 bases, leaving 9 bases between them. The CDR3 is 12 amino acids. Looked up from germline, CDR1 is ENHRY and CDR2 is SYGVKD.

V gene TRBV28 combines with J gene TRBJ2-5, with D tentatively TRBD1 (6 bases). The V end lost 6 bases, the J end lost 3 bases, and 14 bases lay between the germline ends. The CDR3 is 14 amino acids. Germline CDR1 and CDR2: MDHEN and SYDVKM. CDR3 nucleotide sequence: TGTGCCAGCAGCTGGGACATTCCCGAAGAGACCCAGTACTTC. Its protein is CASSWDIPEETQYF.

The gene calls are TRBV28 and TRBJ2-7, with 7 positions matching TRBD2. V shed 5 bases and J 3 bases; nucleotides not matched to a gene: 4. Germline lookup yields CDR1 MDHEN and CDR2 SYDVKM. The CDR3 is 13 residues long. CDR3 in DNA: TGTGCCAGCAGTCCGGGACTACTCTACGAGCAGTACTTC. Protein: CASSPGLLYEQYF. The variable domain in full, completed from reference TRBV28 and TRBJ2-7, reads DVKVTQSSRYLVKRTGEKVFLECVQDMDHENMFWYRQDPGLGLRLIYFSYDVKMKEKGDIPEGYSVSREKKERFSLILESASTNQTSMYLCASSPGLLYEQYFGPGTRLTVT.

The genes are TRBV6-1 and TRBJ1-1, with 7 bases identical to TRBD1. Per the germline V gene, CDR1 is MNHNS and CDR2 is SASEGT. The trim removed 0 bases at V and 2 bases at J, leaving 3 bases unmatched. The CDR3 has 15 amino acids. The CDR3 here is CASSEARTGNTEAFF. The CDR3 nucleotides read TGTGCCAGCAGTGAAGCGCGGACAGGCAACACTGAAGCTTTCTTT.

The rearrangement links TRBV7-3 to TRBJ1-1; D unclear. The CDR3 loop spans 13 amino acids. V was cut by 5 bases and J by 4 bases, with 11 bases left in between. Germline loops: CDR1 SGHTA, CDR2 FQGTGA. The CDR3 reads CASSIEESTEAFF. The CDR3 DNA reads TGTGCCAGCAGCATCGAAGAATCCACTGAAGCTTTCTTT.

The rearrangement joins TRBV5-1 to TRBJ2-5, with 12 positions matching TRBD2. The CDR3 spans 16 residues. Germline V CDR1 and CDR2: SGHRS, YFSETQ. V lost 1 base and J lost 5; bases outside the gene matches: 6. The CDR3 nucleotides read TGCGCCAGCAGCTTGAGTCTAGCGGGAGGGTGGGAGACCCAGTACTTC. This gives the protein CASSLSLAGGWETQYF.

The V call is TRBV9, the J call TRBJ2-7, with a possible D match to TRBD2 (6 bases). Germline-derived CDR1 and CDR2 are SGDLS and YYNGEE. Trimming cost V 2 bases and J 1 base, with 7 bases left between them. The CDR3 has 13 amino acids. CDR3 bases: TGTGCCAGCAGCGTGGGGGGTTCCTACGAGCAGTACTTC. As protein: CASSVGGSYEQYF.

The V gene is TRBV6-6, the J gene TRBJ1-5; a weak D match, TRBD1 (6 bases). The CDR3 consists of 15 residues. The V and J ends lost 1 base and 1 base respectively, with 8 bases between them. Germline V gene sequence: CDR1 MNHNY, CDR2 SVGAGI (reference sequence). DNA for the CDR3: TGTGCCAGCAGTTACTTCACAGGGAGCAATCAGCCCCAGCATTTT. Translated, it gives CASSYFTGSNQPQHF.

The rearrangement links TRBV6-5 to TRBJ2-1, with TRBD1 matching over 7 bases. This CDR3 is 15 amino acids long. The V segment lost 2 bases and the J segment 6 bases; nucleotides outside the gene matches: 7. Germline CDR1 is MNHEY and CDR2 is SVGAGI. The CDR3: CASSYGRGQVNEQFF. CDR3 nucleotides: TGTGCCAGCAGTTACGGACGAGGACAGGTCAATGAGCAGTTCTTC.

This chain uses TRBV24-1 with TRBJ2-1; perhaps TRBD2 as D (6 bases). V was pared by 1 base and J by 7 bases, with 13 bases between. The CDR3 length is 15 residues. From germline, CDR1 is KGHDR and CDR2 SFDVKD. CDR3 nucleotide sequence: TGTGCCACCAGTGATTTTCGGGAGCAGGGAAATGAGCAGTTCTTC. It yields the protein CATSDFREQGNEQFF.

The chain carries TRBV30 and TRBJ1-1; TRBD1 agrees at 11 bases. This CDR3 is 14 amino acids long. The germline gives CDR1 GTSNPN, CDR2 SVGIG (reference sequence). V was pared by 1 base and J by 4 bases, with 2 bases of the junction left unmatched. In DNA, the CDR3 is TGTGCCTGGAGTGGGGGGACAGGGGGCACTGAAGCTTTCTTT. Amino acids: CAWSGGTGGTEAFF.

The chain joins TRBV7-3 to TRBJ2-1, with 7 bases aligning to TRBD2. The CDR3 spans 14 residues. Germline loops: CDR1 SGHTA, CDR2 FQGTGA. The V gene end was trimmed by 3 bases and the J gene end by 7 bases; junction bases not matched to a gene: 6. In DNA form, the CDR3 reads TGTGCCAGCAGCTTGTGGGAGGGCCAAAATGAGCAGTTCTTC. Amino acid sequence: CASSLWEGQNEQFF.

The chain combines TRBV28 with TRBJ2-7; 7 bases fit TRBD1. Germline CDR1 MDHEN, CDR2 SYDVKM. The junction had 7 bases not matched to a gene; V was cut back by 4 bases and J by 4 bases. The CDR3 contains 14 residues. In nucleotides, the CDR3 is TGTGCCAGCAGTTCCCGGGACAGTATATACGAGCAGTACTTC. It codes for CASSSRDSIYEQYF.

The chain joins TRBV28 to TRBJ2-7, with 8 bases lining up with TRBD2. This CDR3 has 14 amino acids. V trimming: 10 bases; J trimming: 6 bases; junction bases outside the gene matches: 14. Germline CDR1 reads MDHEN; CDR2 reads SYDVKM. Here the CDR3 reads CATYSGLAGIEQYF. CDR3 nucleotides: TGTGCCACCTATTCAGGGCTAGCGGGTATCGAGCAGTACTTC.

This chain connects TRBV29-1 to TRBJ1-2; possible D gene TRBD1, 5 bases. Germline CDR1 is SQVTM and CDR2 is ANQGSEA. There are 11 residues in the CDR3. V was shortened by 6 bases and J by 8 bases, with 13 bases between the two germline ends. As DNA, the CDR3 is TGCAGCGTCCGGGACGTAAAGGGCTACACCTTC. Protein: CSVRDVKGYTF. Combining the CDR3 with reference TRBV29-1 and TRBJ1-2 gives the whole variable domain SAVISQKPSRDICQRGTSLTIQCQVDSQVTMMFWYRQQPGQSLTLIATANQGSEATYESGFVIDKFPISRPNLTFSTLTVSNMSPEDSSIYLCSVRDVKGYTFGSGTRLTVV.

This rearrangement joins TRBV10-2 to TRBJ2-7; tentatively, D is TRBD2 (5 bases). Germline CDR1 reads WSHSY; CDR2 reads SAAADI. V lost 3 bases to trimming and J lost 6 bases, with 12 bases between them. This CDR3 spans 13 amino acids. Here the CDR3 reads CASSDLRSGEQYF. As DNA, the CDR3 is TGCGCCAGCAGTGACCTCCGAAGCGGCGAGCAGTACTTC.

V is TRBV2 and J is TRBJ2-7; D perhaps matches TRBD2 (5 bases). Between the trimmed V and J ends, which lost 10 bases and 0 bases, there was a span of 13 bases. Looked up from germline, CDR1 is SNHLY and CDR2 is FYNNEI. CDR3 size: 13 residues. CDR3 coding DNA: TGTGCCACTCGGAGGATAAGCTCCTACGAGCAGTACTTC. It codes for CATRRISSYEQYF.